Sequencing of this TCR beta chain was carried out in a study of T cells in Graves' hyperthyroidism and ophthalmopathy. The CDR3 runs 17 residues. Germline V gene sequence: CDR1 SGHAT, CDR2 FQNNGV. V trimming: 0 bases; J trimming: 9 bases; junction bases outside the gene matches: 11. Amplification targeted TCR beta CDR3 regions from RNA transcripts. The HTBI primer set drove a first-round RT-PCR of the TCR CDR3. A single record per CDR3 protein comes from TCRdb applying MiXCR to the multiplex PCR reads. In the table there are more than 600,000 distinct CDR3 sequences, 16% of which are singletons. This clonotype was counted many times. The antigen is unknown. Findings of the study overall: The model forecast ophthalmopathy, anticipating it by a median approximately 6.2 months before onset. Expanded thyroid clonotypes (above 0.001) were mostly also found in blood.

The study based diagnoses on clinical symptoms, serum thyroxine and TRAb, thyroid ultrasound and orbital computed tomography. Sequenced input: blood. This TCR was recovered from a man between 18 and 35 years old with Graves' hyperthyroidism. The chain links TRBV11-2 to TRBJ2-1, with TRBD2 identical over 10 bases. The CDR3 DNA sequence: TGTGCCAGCAGCTTAGATCGGGCTAGCGGGAGTCTGGGTGAGCAGTTCTTC. Its protein product is CASSLDRASGSLGEQFF. Full variable domain (missing parts from reference TRBV11-2 and TRBJ2-1): EAGVAQSPRYKIIEKRQSVAFWCNPISGHATLYWYQQILGQGPKLLIQFQNNGVVDDSQLPKDRFSAERLKGVDSTLKIQPAKLEDSAVYLCASSLDRASGSLGEQFFGPGTRLTVL.